The T cell receptor (beta chain) described here comes from a study of molecular identifiers for immune sequencing clone quantification. Points from the study as a whole: Effector cells kept over 98% of their molecules in clones above 20 RNA copies, while naive cells kept under 1% there. For highly expanded clones, sizes could be underestimated when identical TCR molecules share a barcode.

This clonotype was observed many times. Its antigen is not known. Bulk TCR libraries were made with methods that had been previously described and with listed TCR primers. TCRdb recomputed calls from the PCR reads with MiXCR, one row per CDR3 protein. Of over 600,000 distinct CDR3 sequences listed, 20% were seen once; the top ten hold roughly 0.83%. When naive CD8 T cells were sorted, they were gated as CD8+CD4-CCR7+CD45RA+. V was clipped by 2 bases and J by 1 base; unmatched bases: 5. The germline V gene has CDR1 LGHDT and CDR2 YNNKEL (reference sequence). This CDR3 is built from 16 residues. The material sequenced was naive CD8+ T cells from blood, with Jurkat cell RNA spiked in. The subset here: FACS-sorted CD8+CD4-CCR7+CD45RA+ naive T cells. The V call is TRBV3-1, the J call TRBJ2-3; TRBD2 aligns across 8 bases. This sequence was found in a human donor in good health. Some libraries in this study had Jurkat cell RNA spiked in. The chain's CDR3 is CASSQILAAGTDTQYF. CDR3 nucleotide sequence: TGTGCCAGCAGCCAAATACTAGCGGCGGGCACAGATACGCAGTATTTT.